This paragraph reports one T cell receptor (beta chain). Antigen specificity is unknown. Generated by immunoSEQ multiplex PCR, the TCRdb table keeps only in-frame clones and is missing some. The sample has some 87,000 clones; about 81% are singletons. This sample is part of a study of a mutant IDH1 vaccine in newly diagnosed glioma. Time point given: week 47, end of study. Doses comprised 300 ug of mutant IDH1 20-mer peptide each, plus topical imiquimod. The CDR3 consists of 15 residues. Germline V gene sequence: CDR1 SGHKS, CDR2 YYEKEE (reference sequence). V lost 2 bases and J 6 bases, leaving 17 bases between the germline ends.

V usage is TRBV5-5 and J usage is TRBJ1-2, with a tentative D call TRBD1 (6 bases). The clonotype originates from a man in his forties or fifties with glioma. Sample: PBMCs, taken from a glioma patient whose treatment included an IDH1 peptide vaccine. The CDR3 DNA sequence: TGTGCCAGCAGCTTAGCCCTTTACAGGGAGGATGGCTACACCTTC. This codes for CASSLALYREDGYTF.